These 16 T cell receptor beta chains were sequenced from one sample in a study of CD8+ T cells in alopecia areata. Those with alopecia areata gave lesional scalp punch biopsies and peripheral blood. Extraction of RNA preceded its reverse transcription into cDNA, which served as the sequencing template. Profiled with immunoSEQ multiplex PCR; TCRdb holds only in-frame clones, not every one. Among thousands of clones, 64% were seen once, and the ten largest hold roughly 15%. The sequenced sample was skin, obtained at week 0. The receptors come from a human donor with alopecia areata.

CDR3 protein: CASSRQDYNEQFF. The DNA for the CDR3 is TGTGCCAGCAGCCGACAGGATTACAATGAGCAGTTCTTC. V usage is TRBV6-5 and J usage is TRBJ2-1; maybe TRBD1 (6 bases). The CDR3 runs to 13 residues. Per germline, CDR1 MNHEY and CDR2 SVGAGI. V lost 6 bases, J lost 4 bases, and 10 bases lay in between.

In its sample, this clone ranks as large. The V and J genes are TRBV7-2 and TRBJ1-5; 8 bases match TRBD1. Germline assignment: CDR1 SGHTA and CDR2 FQGNSA. The CDR3 sequence is 16 residues long. Trimming cost V 4 bases and J 4 bases; bases outside gene matches: 9. The CDR3 loop is CASSSLAGGGNQPQHF. The CDR3 DNA reads TGTGCCAGCAGCTCCCTTGCAGGGGGCGGGAATCAGCCCCAGCATTTT.

The chain is built from TRBV7-7 and TRBJ2-5; 12 bases line up with TRBD1. The CDR3 has 15 amino acids. J was trimmed by 5 bases and V by 3 bases; bases with no gene match: 4. Germline V gives CDR1 SSHAT, CDR2 FNYEAQ (reference sequence). The CDR3 loop is CASSFGTGGFETQYF. In DNA form, the CDR3 reads TGTGCCAGCAGCTTTGGGACAGGGGGCTTCGAGACCCAGTACTTC.

The rearrangement links TRBV5-1 to TRBJ2-1, with D uncertain. Germline values: CDR1 SGHRS, CDR2 YFSETQ. Trimming removed 1 base from V and 2 bases from J, with 10 bases in between. The CDR3 totals 15 residues. The CDR3 region has the DNA TGCGCCAGCAGCTTGTCATTAATAACCTACAATGAGCAGTTCTTC. Translating gives CASSLSLITYNEQFF.

This chain links TRBV15 with TRBJ2-5, with 7 bases matching TRBD2. Trimming at V came to 0 bases and at J to 11 bases, leaving 15 bases not matched to a gene. This CDR3 spans 16 amino acids. Germline CDR1 reads LNHNV; CDR2 reads YYDKDF (reference sequence). The CDR3 sequence is CATSRDKGQGSREQYF. DNA for the CDR3: TGTGCCACCAGCAGAGATAAGGGTCAGGGCTCGCGGGAGCAGTACTTC.

The rearrangement joins TRBV4-1 to TRBJ2-1; 7 bases match TRBD2. The germline V gene has CDR1 MGHRA and CDR2 YSYEKL. The CDR3 covers 15 residues. Trimming removed 3 bases from V and 3 bases from J; junction bases left unmatched: 5. CDR3 residues: CASSQPSGNYNEQFF. Written as DNA, the CDR3 is TGCGCCAGCAGCCAGCCTAGCGGAAACTACAATGAGCAGTTCTTC.

The V and J genes are TRBV11-3 and TRBJ2-3, with TRBD1 matching 8 bases. V lost 1 base, J lost 4 bases, and 1 base stayed unmatched. The CDR3 extends over 14 amino acids. Germline CDR1 and CDR2: SGHNT and YENEEA. The CDR3 is CASSLGRGPDTQYF. The CDR3 DNA reads as TGTGCCAGCAGCTTAGGCAGGGGGCCAGATACGCAGTATTTT.

The chain couples TRBV5-1 to TRBJ2-5, with D perhaps TRBD1 (6 bases). V lost 1 base and J 4 bases, leaving 14 bases between the germline ends. In germline, CDR1 is SGHRS, CDR2 YFSETQ. The CDR3 length is 15 residues. The CDR3 bases are TGCGCCAGCAGCTTGAATCCTAGCAGGGGAGAGACCCAGTACTTC. Amino acid sequence: CASSLNPSRGETQYF.

V gene TRBV18 combines with J gene TRBJ1-1; D unresolved. The V gene lost 1 base and the J gene lost 4 bases, with 13 bases spanning the gap. The V gene's germline CDR1 is KGHSH and CDR2 LQKENI. The CDR3 is 15 residues long. The CDR3 loop reads CASSPLDCPFTEAFF. The CDR3 coding sequence is TGTGCCAGCTCACCACTGGACTGCCCCTTCACTGAAGCTTTCTTT.

The sample holds one count of this clone. The chain employs TRBV7-3 and TRBJ2-1; D is possibly TRBD1 (9 bases). In germline, CDR1 is SGHTA, CDR2 FQGTGA. The CDR3 sequence is 24 residues long. V shed 0 bases and J shed 3 bases, with 36 bases lying between them. The CDR3 DNA reads as TGTGCCAGCAGCTTAACTCCGCTGGGGGCCGGGACAGGGAATAGCGGGAACAACTACAATGAGCAGTTCTTC. Translation: CASSLTPLGAGTGNSGNNYNEQFF. Combining the CDR3 with reference TRBV7-3 and TRBJ2-1 gives the whole variable domain GAGVSQTPSNKVTEKGKYVELRCDPISGHTALYWYRQSLGQGPEFLIYFQGTGAADDSGLPNDRFFAVRPEGSVSTLKIQRTERGDSAVYLCASSLTPLGAGTGNSGNNYNEQFFGPGTRLTVL.

The CDR3 DNA follows: TGTGCCAGCCAGACAGGGGCCGACAACGAGCAGTACTTC. Its protein product is CASQTGADNEQYF. The chain couples TRBV19 to TRBJ2-7; TRBD1 agrees at 8 bases. CDR3 length equals 13 residues. Looked up from germline, CDR1 is LNHDA and CDR2 is SQIVND (reference sequence). V dropped 9 bases and J dropped 5; count of bases not matched to a gene: 9. Full variable domain (outside the CDR3, taken from reference TRBV19 and TRBJ2-7): DGGITQSPKYLFRKEGQNVTLSCEQNLNHDAMYWYRQDPGQGLRLIYYSQIVNDFQKGDIAEGYSVSREKKESFPLTVTSAQKNPTAFYLCASQTGADNEQYFGPGTRLTVT.

This sequence joins TRBV10-1 and TRBJ2-1; D perhaps matches TRBD1 (5 bases). V was clipped by 7 bases and J by 4 bases, with 20 bases between them. The CDR3 runs to 16 residues. The V gene's germline CDR1 is WNHNN and CDR2 SYGVQD (reference sequence). CDR3 region: CASIAQIKGFYNEQFF. DNA for the CDR3: TGCGCCAGCATTGCCCAGATCAAGGGGTTTTACAATGAGCAGTTCTTC.

In its sample, this clone was seen a few times. The chain has TRBV5-6 and TRBJ1-1; 7 bases are shared with TRBD1. The CDR3 has 15 residues. The ends lost 4 bases at V and 9 bases at J; junction bases unmatched: 15. Looked up from germline, CDR1 is SGHDT and CDR2 is YYEEEE. CDR3 sequence: CASSATRTGVLKAFF. As DNA, the CDR3 is TGTGCCAGCAGCGCGACGCGAACAGGGGTTTTGAAAGCTTTCTTT.

V is TRBV5-4 and J is TRBJ2-7; D not certain. This CDR3 contains 17 residues. The germline V and J ends were trimmed by 0 bases and 5 bases, with 21 bases remaining between them. The germline CDR1 and CDR2 sequences are SGHNT and YYREEE (reference sequence). CDR3 loop: CASSLAVLSGGSDEQYF. The CDR3 DNA reads as TGTGCCAGCAGCTTGGCCGTTCTTTCGGGCGGTTCTGACGAGCAGTACTTC. Supplemented by reference TRBV5-4 and TRBJ2-7, the full variable domain reads ETGVTQSPTHLIKTRGQQVTLRCSSQSGHNTVSWYQQALGQGPQFIFQYYREEENGRGNFPPRFSGLQFPNYSSELNVNALELDDSALYLCASSLAVLSGGSDEQYFGPGTRLTVT.

As to this clone: Relative to the germline gene, one junction end is altered; a read error may explain this. The chain has TRBV28 and TRBJ2-6; the D gene is possibly TRBD2 (6 bases). The CDR3 spans 19 residues. The V gene's germline CDR1 is MDHEN and CDR2 SYDVKM. Here the CDR3 reads CASRLAGRGPSSGANGLTF. The CDR3 region has the DNA TGTGCCAGCCGCTTGGCGGGGCGCGGCCCGAGCTCTGGGGCCAACGGCCTGACTTTC.

The chain links TRBV28 to TRBJ2-5, with TRBD2 matching 16 bases. This CDR3 contains 19 residues. V lost 5 bases and J lost 4; bases outside the gene matches: 13. Per germline, CDR1 MDHEN and CDR2 SYDVKM. The CDR3 reads CASSTPGTSGRAVGETQYF. CDR3 in DNA: TGTGCCAGCAGTACTCCCGGGACTAGCGGGAGGGCCGTGGGAGAGACCCAGTACTTC.